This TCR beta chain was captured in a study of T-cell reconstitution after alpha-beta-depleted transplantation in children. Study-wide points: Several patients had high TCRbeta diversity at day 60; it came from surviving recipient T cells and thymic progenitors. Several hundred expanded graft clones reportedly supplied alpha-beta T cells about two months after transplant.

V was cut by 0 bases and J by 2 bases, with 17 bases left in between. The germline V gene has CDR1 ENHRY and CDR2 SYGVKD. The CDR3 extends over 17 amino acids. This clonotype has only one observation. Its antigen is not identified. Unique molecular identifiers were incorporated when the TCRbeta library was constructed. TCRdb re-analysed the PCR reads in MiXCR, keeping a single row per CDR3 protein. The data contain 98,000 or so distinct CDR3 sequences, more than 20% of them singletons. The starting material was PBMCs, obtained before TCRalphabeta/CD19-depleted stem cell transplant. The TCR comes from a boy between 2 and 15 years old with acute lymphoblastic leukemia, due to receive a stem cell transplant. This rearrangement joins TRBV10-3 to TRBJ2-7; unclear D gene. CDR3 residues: CAISESTGRNAAYEQYF. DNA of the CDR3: TGTGCCATCAGTGAGTCCACGGGCAGAAACGCAGCCTACGAGCAGTACTTC.